This T cell receptor beta chain was identified during a study of early T cells in non-severe SARS-CoV-2 infection. Overall study findings and caveats: Sequences matched to VDJdb favored anti-spike CD8 responses, while private and CD4 specificities were missed.

A note on this clonotype: Its antigen is not identified.

Trimming cost V 5 bases and J 11 bases, with 18 bases left between them. The CDR3 has 13 amino acids. Tagging with unique molecular identifiers was applied to individual cDNA molecules. TCRdb re-called the 5' RACE reads with MiXCR, one entry per CDR3 protein. The data show 48,000 or so distinct CDR3 sequences, less than 15% seen once. The chain joins TRBV12-3 or TRBV12-4 to TRBJ1-1; D is possibly TRBD1 (5 bases). The sequencing sample was made of whole blood. The TCR comes from an adult who was a healthcare worker with PCR-confirmed SARS-CoV-2 infection or an uninfected control (not recorded which). DNA for the CDR3: TGTGCCAGCAGTCACCGGGACGGCCTGCGGGCTTTCTTT. It yields the protein CASSHRDGLRAFF.